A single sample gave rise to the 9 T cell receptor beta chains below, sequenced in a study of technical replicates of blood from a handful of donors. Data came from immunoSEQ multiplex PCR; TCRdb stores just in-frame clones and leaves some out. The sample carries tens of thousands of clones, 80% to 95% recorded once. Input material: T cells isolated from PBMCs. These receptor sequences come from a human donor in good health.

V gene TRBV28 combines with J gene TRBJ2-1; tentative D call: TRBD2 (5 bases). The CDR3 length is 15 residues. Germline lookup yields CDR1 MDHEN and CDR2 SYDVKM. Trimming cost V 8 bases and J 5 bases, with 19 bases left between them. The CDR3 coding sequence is TGTGCCAGCCGAATCGGGATAGCTCAAAACAATGAGCAGTTCTTC. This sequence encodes CASRIGIAQNNEQFF.

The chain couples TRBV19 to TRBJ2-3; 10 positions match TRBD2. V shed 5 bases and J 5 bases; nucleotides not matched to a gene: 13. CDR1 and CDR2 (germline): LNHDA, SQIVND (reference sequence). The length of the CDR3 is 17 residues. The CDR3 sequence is CASSFRLAGPEVDTQYF. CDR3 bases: TGTGCCAGTAGTTTCCGACTAGCGGGTCCTGAAGTAGATACGCAGTATTTT. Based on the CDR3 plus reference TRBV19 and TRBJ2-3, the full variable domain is DGGITQSPKYLFRKEGQNVTLSCEQNLNHDAMYWYRQDPGQGLRLIYYSQIVNDFQKGDIAEGYSVSREKKESFPLTVTSAQKNPTAFYLCASSFRLAGPEVDTQYFGPGTRLTVL.

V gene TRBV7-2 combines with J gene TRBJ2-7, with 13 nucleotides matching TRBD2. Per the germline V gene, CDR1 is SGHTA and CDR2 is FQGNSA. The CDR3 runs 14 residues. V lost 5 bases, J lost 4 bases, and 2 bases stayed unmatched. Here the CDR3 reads CASSTSGRGYEQYF. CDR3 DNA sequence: TGTGCCAGCAGCACTAGCGGGAGGGGTTACGAGCAGTACTTC.

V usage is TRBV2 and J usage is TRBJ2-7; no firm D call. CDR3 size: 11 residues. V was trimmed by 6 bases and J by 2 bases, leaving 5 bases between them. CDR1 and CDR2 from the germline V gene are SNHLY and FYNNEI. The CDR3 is CASRAAYEQYF. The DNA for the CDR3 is TGTGCCAGCAGGGCCGCCTACGAGCAGTACTTC.

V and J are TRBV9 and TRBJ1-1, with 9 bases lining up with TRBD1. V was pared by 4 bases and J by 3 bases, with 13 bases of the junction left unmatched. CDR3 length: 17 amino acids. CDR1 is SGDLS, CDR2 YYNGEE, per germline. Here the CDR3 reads CASSSRTGVGRDTEAFF. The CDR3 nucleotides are TGTGCCAGCAGCTCCCGGACAGGGGTGGGCCGCGACACTGAAGCTTTCTTT.

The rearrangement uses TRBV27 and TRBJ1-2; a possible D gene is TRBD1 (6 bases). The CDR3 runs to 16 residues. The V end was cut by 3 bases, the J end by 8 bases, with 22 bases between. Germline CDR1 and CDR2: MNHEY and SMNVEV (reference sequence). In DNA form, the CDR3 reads TGTGCCAGCAGTTTTTGGTCTGGGGGGGGCCAGAGAGGCTACACCTTC. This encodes CASSFWSGGGQRGYTF.

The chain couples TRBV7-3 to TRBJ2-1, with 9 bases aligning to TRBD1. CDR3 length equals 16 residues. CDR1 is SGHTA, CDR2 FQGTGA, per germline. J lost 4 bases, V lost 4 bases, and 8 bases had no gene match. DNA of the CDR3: TGTGCCAGCAGCTCCTACCCGGGACAGGGATACAATGAGCAGTTCTTC. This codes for CASSSYPGQGYNEQFF. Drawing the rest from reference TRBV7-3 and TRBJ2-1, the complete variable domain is GAGVSQTPSNKVTEKGKYVELRCDPISGHTALYWYRQSLGQGPEFLIYFQGTGAADDSGLPNDRFFAVRPEGSVSTLKIQRTERGDSAVYLCASSSYPGQGYNEQFFGPGTRLTVL.

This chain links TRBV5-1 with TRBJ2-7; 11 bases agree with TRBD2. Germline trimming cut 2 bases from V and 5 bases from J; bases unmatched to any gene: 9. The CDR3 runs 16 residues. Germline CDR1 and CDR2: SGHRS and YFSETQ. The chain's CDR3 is CASSFIAGGNSHEQYF. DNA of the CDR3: TGCGCCAGCAGCTTTATAGCGGGAGGGAATTCCCACGAGCAGTACTTC.

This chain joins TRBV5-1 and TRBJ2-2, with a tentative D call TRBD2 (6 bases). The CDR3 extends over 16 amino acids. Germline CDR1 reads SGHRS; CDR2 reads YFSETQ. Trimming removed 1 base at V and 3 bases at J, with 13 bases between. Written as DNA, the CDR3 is TGCGCCAGCAGCTTGCGATTGAGACTAGACACCGGGGAGCTGTTTTTT. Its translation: CASSLRLRLDTGELFF.